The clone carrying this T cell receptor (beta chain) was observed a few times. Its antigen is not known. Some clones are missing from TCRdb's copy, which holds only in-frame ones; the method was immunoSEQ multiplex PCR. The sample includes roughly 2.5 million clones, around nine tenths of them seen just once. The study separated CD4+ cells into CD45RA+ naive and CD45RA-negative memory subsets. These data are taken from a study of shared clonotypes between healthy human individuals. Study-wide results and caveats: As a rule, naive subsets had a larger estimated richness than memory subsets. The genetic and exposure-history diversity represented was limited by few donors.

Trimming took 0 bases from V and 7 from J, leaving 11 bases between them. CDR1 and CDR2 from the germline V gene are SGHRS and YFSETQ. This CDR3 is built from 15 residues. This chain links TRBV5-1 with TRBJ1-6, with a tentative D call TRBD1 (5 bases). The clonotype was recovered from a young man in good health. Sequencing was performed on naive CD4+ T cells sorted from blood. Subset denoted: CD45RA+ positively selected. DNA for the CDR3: TGCGCCAGCAGCTTGGAACTACAGGAAAATTCACCCCTCCACTTT. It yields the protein CASSLELQENSPLHF.